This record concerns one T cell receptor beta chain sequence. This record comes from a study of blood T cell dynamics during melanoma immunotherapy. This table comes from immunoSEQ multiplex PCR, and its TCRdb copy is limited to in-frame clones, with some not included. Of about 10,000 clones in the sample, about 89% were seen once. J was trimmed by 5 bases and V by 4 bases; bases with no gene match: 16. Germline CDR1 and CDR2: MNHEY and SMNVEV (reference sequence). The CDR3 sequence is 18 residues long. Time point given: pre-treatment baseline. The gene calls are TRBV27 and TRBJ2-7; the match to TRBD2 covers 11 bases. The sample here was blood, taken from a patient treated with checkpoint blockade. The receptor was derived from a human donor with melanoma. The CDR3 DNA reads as TGTGCCAGCAGTTCCCGGGGGGGAGCTAGCGGGAGGAGGAACGAGCAGTACTTC. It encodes CASSSRGGASGRRNEQYF.